This is a list of T cell receptor beta chains from one sample in a study of technical replicates of blood from a few donors. Some clones are missing from TCRdb's copy, which holds only in-frame ones; the method was immunoSEQ multiplex PCR. This table has roughly 51,000 clones, roughly 95% appearing once. Material: PBMCs. These receptors were obtained from a human donor in good health. Some clones in this sample may be carry-over from other donors' samples. CDR3s include the opening cysteine and the closing phenylalanine or tryptophan. Each record gives: J gene, clone size, V gene, D gene, CDR3 protein, CDR3 DNA. The D gene is left open where the match is weak. The size field is filled for only some rows; it gives once, few, many or a size class.

j_gene: TRBJ2-7
abundance: once
v_gene: TRBV4-2
d_gene: TRBD2
CDR3aa: CASSRGEGNEQYF
CDR3nt: TGTGCCAGCAGCCGGGGGGAGGGCAACGAGCAGTACTTC

j_gene: TRBJ2-1
abundance: -
v_gene: TRBV25-1
d_gene: TRBD2
CDR3aa: CASSEYGGRYNEQFF
CDR3nt: TGTGCCAGCAGTGAATACGGGGGGAGGTACAATGAGCAGTTCTTC

j_gene: TRBJ1-5
abundance: -
v_gene: TRBV5-8
d_gene: TRBD1
CDR3aa: CASSWDRAGGRNQPQHF
CDR3nt: TGTGCCAGCAGCTGGGATCGGGCAGGGGGCCGAAATCAGCCCCAGCATTTT

j_gene: TRBJ2-2
abundance: -
v_gene: TRBV6-5
d_gene: -
CDR3aa: CATKYFGELFF
CDR3nt: TGTGCCACGAAGTACTTCGGGGAGCTGTTTTTT

j_gene: TRBJ2-7
abundance: -
v_gene: TRBV10-3
d_gene: -
CDR3aa: CAIRAGKAPLGYEQYF
CDR3nt: TGTGCCATCAGGGCAGGGAAGGCCCCCTTGGGGTACGAGCAGTACTTC

j_gene: TRBJ2-3
abundance: -
v_gene: TRBV7-2
d_gene: TRBD2
CDR3aa: CASSPRGGILTDTQYF
CDR3nt: TGTGCCAGCAGCCCCCGGGGGGGGATCCTCACAGATACGCAGTATTTT

j_gene: TRBJ2-1
abundance: -
v_gene: TRBV4-3
d_gene: TRBD2
CDR3aa: CASSRSLASGNEQFF
CDR3nt: TGCGCCAGCAGCCGAAGTTTAGCTAGCGGCAATGAGCAGTTCTTC

j_gene: TRBJ2-3
abundance: -
v_gene: TRBV5-4
d_gene: TRBD1
CDR3aa: CASSWGTGRMTQYF
CDR3nt: TGTGCCAGCAGCTGGGGGACAGGGAGGATGACGCAGTATTTT

j_gene: TRBJ1-1
abundance: -
v_gene: TRBV18
d_gene: TRBD1
CDR3aa: CASSVTGRGNTEAFF
CDR3nt: TGTGCCAGCTCAGTGACAGGGCGCGGGAACACTGAAGCTTTCTTT

j_gene: TRBJ1-1
abundance: -
v_gene: TRBV6-5
d_gene: -
CDR3aa: CAVVTGTFFEAFF
CDR3nt: TGTGCCGTTGTAACCGGGACTTTTTTTGAAGCTTTCTTT

j_gene: TRBJ2-7
abundance: -
v_gene: TRBV11-2
d_gene: -
CDR3aa: CASSSGPGWYF
CDR3nt: TGTGCCAGCAGCTCCGGCCCGGGGTGGTACTTC

j_gene: TRBJ2-5
abundance: -
v_gene: TRBV14
d_gene: TRBD2
CDR3aa: CASSQISGGTGTQYF
CDR3nt: TGTGCCAGCAGCCAAATCTCGGGAGGGACGGGGACCCAGTACTTC

j_gene: TRBJ2-6
abundance: -
v_gene: TRBV5-1
d_gene: TRBD2
CDR3aa: CASSLAAGGPSGANVLTF
CDR3nt: TGCGCCAGCAGCTTGGCCGCGGGGGGTCCTTCTGGGGCCAACGTCCTGACTTTC

j_gene: TRBJ2-2
abundance: once
v_gene: TRBV9
d_gene: TRBD2
CDR3aa: CASSSGEGLSGELFF
CDR3nt: TGTGCCAGCAGCTCTGGGGAGGGGCTCTCCGGGGAGCTGTTTTTT

j_gene: TRBJ1-2
abundance: -
v_gene: TRBV6-5
d_gene: -
CDR3aa: CASSYGNRGNGYTF
CDR3nt: TGTGCCAGCAGTTATGGCAATCGGGGGAATGGCTACACCTTC

j_gene: TRBJ2-5
abundance: -
v_gene: TRBV2
d_gene: TRBD2
CDR3aa: CASSDTPGLANPRTQYF
CDR3nt: TGTGCCAGCAGTGACACTCCGGGACTAGCGAACCCCAGGACCCAGTACTTC

j_gene: TRBJ1-1
abundance: -
v_gene: TRBV10-3
d_gene: -
CDR3aa: CAISESLQGKGAFF
CDR3nt: TGTGCCATCAGTGAGTCTCTCCAGGGGAAGGGGGCTTTCTTT

j_gene: TRBJ2-3
abundance: -
v_gene: TRBV6-5
d_gene: -
CDR3aa: CASSPSPTLADTQYF
CDR3nt: TGTGCCAGCAGCCCCTCGCCGACCCTAGCCGATACGCAGTATTTT

j_gene: TRBJ2-5
abundance: -
v_gene: TRBV6-1
d_gene: -
CDR3aa: CASTLVQVSPAQYF
CDR3nt: TGTGCCAGCACTCTCGTACAGGTGTCGCCGGCCCAGTACTTC

j_gene: TRBJ2-7
abundance: -
v_gene: TRBV5-6
d_gene: -
CDR3aa: CASSSDWRSYEQYF
CDR3nt: TGTGCCAGCAGCTCCGACTGGAGGAGCTACGAGCAGTACTTC

j_gene: TRBJ2-1
abundance: -
v_gene: TRBV7-8
d_gene: TRBD2
CDR3aa: CASSAQTSGRAVEQFF
CDR3nt: TGTGCCAGCAGCGCCCAGACTAGCGGGAGGGCCGTTGAGCAGTTCTTC

j_gene: TRBJ2-1
abundance: once
v_gene: TRBV4-2
d_gene: -
CDR3aa: CASSQVSNEQFF
CDR3nt: TGTGCCAGCAGCCAAGTATCCAATGAGCAGTTCTTC

j_gene: TRBJ1-2
abundance: once
v_gene: TRBV11-2
d_gene: -
CDR3aa: CASSLVGGANYGYTF
CDR3nt: TGTGCCAGCAGCTTAGTAGGAGGTGCTAACTATGGCTACACCTTC

j_gene: TRBJ2-3
abundance: -
v_gene: TRBV4-3
d_gene: -
CDR3aa: CASSQGTGGTDTQYF
CDR3nt: TGCGCCAGCAGCCAGGGGACTGGAGGCACAGATACGCAGTATTTT